The entry below gives a single TCR beta chain sequence along with its context. These data belong to a study of technical replicates of blood from several donors. Sequenced by immunoSEQ multiplex PCR; TCRdb stores in-frame clones only, minus some. Of some 85,000 clones listed, around 94% are singletons. J lost 3 bases, V lost 6 bases, and 4 bases had no gene match. Germline values: CDR1 LNHNV, CDR2 YYDKDF (reference sequence). This CDR3 is 13 amino acids long. The clonotype originates from a human donor in good health. This sequence joins TRBV15 and TRBJ2-7; TRBD2 matches at 8 bases. The specimen sequenced was T cells isolated from PBMCs. The CDR3: CATRRAGDYEQYF. The CDR3 DNA reads TGTGCCACCAGGCGAGCGGGAGACTACGAGCAGTACTTC.